This TCR beta chain came from a study of blood T cell repertoires in COVID-19. About the research overall: The study drew acute and convalescent COVID-19 samples from the United States, Italy and Spain. T cells, B-cell-depleted T cells, or PBMCs provided the cDNA or gDNA that served as material.

Authors' processing steps: Nucleated cell number was recorded as an estimate derived from reference gene primer amplification. Produced via immunoSEQ multiplex PCR; TCRdb's table is partial and in-frame only. V and J calls and clone size are those listed in that table; D and trimming were worked out from the DNA. The sample has 35,000 or so clones; over 75% are singletons. CDR3 length equals 17 residues. With 1 base clipped from V and 7 bases from J, the junction kept 13 bases outside the gene matches. Germline CDR1 reads MGHDK; CDR2 reads SYGVNS. Input material: peripheral blood. The chain joins TRBV25-1 to TRBJ2-5; 9 bases map to TRBD2. This clonotype originated in a human donor in a cohort sampled during active or convalescent COVID-19. The donor label of this sample is uncertain. CDR3 DNA: TGTGCCAGCAGTGAATCGGGGGCGGGAGGGACGTCTGGGACCCAGTACTTC. This gives the protein CASSESGAGGTSGTQYF. Complete variable domain (other parts from reference TRBV25-1 and TRBJ2-5): EADIYQTPRYLVIGTGKKITLECSQTMGHDKMYWYQQDPGMELHLIHYSYGVNSTEKGDLSSESTVSRIRTEHFPLTLESARPSHTSQYLCASSESGAGGTSGTQYFGPGTRLLVL.